The 25 T cell receptor beta chains in this list originate from one sample, sequenced in a study of response to subunit inactivated influenza vaccine. TCRdb reprocessed the RT-PCR reads via MiXCR and lists one record per CDR3 protein. This sample carries approximately 170,000 distinct CDR3 sequences, about 15% of them seen once, and the ten largest clones take about 26%. This sample comprised CD8+ T cells sorted from PBMCs, obtained around 5 days after vaccination. The receptors derive from a middle-aged man who received an inactivated influenza vaccine.

In its sample, this clonotype was seen a few times. The rearrangement uses TRBV4-2 and TRBJ2-1; 8 bases align to TRBD2. CDR3 size: 15 residues. Unmatched junction bases numbered 7, after V lost 3 bases and J lost 6 bases. Germline V gene data show CDR1 as LGHNA and CDR2 as YNFKEQ. CDR3 nucleotides: TGTGCCAGCAGCCAGTACGCGGGGACTAGCAATGAGCAGTTCTTC. Translating it yields CASSQYAGTSNEQFF.

This clonotype was observed a few times. The chain uses TRBV7-9 and TRBJ2-5; D unclear. In germline, CDR1 is SEHNR, CDR2 FQNEAQ (reference sequence). The CDR3 is 14 amino acids. The V end lost 5 bases, the J end lost 2 bases, and 12 bases lay between the germline ends. CDR3 bases: TGTGCCAGCAGCCCCAATTGGCTACAAGAGACCCAGTACTTC. This sequence encodes CASSPNWLQETQYF.

This clonotype was recorded at least ten times. The gene calls are TRBV2 and TRBJ1-1, with D tentatively TRBD1 (5 bases). The CDR3 runs to 14 residues. V was clipped by 10 bases and J by 1 base, with 16 bases between them. Germline V gene sequence: CDR1 SNHLY, CDR2 FYNNEI. CDR3 amino acids: CATDPRGSNTEAFF. DNA for the CDR3: TGTGCCACCGACCCGAGGGGCTCGAACACTGAAGCTTTCTTT.

Only a few counts were recorded for this clonotype. For the CDR3, the DNA is TGTGCCAGCAGTGAATCGGTGGGTGTGGCCGGGGAGCTGTTTTTT. This encodes CASSESVGVAGELFF. The genes are TRBV2 and TRBJ2-2; D call uncertain. The CDR3 covers 15 residues. V lost 2 bases and J lost 6, with 13 bases in between. Germline loops: CDR1 SNHLY, CDR2 FYNNEI.

In this sample, this clonotype turned up a few times. This chain connects TRBV4-3 to TRBJ2-1; D is uncertain. The V gene's germline CDR1 is LGHNA and CDR2 YSLEER. The germline V and J ends were trimmed by 0 bases and 10 bases, with 13 bases remaining between them. This CDR3 comprises 14 residues. The DNA for the CDR3 is TGCGCCAGCAGCCAAGATTCCAGCCCGACCGAGCAGTTCTTC. This translates into CASSQDSSPTEQFF.

CDR3 sequence reads: CASSLEGEGGYEQYF. DNA for the CDR3: TGCGCCAGCAGCTTGGAGGGCGAGGGCGGGTACGAGCAGTACTTC. The chain carries TRBV5-1 and TRBJ2-7; D might be TRBD2 (5 bases). This CDR3 has 15 amino acids. Germline CDR1 SGHRS, CDR2 YFSETQ. V was shortened by 0 bases and J by 4 bases, with 14 bases between the two germline ends.

V gene TRBV7-9 combines with J gene TRBJ1-5; D not resolved. The CDR3 runs 14 residues. Looked up from germline, CDR1 is SEHNR and CDR2 is FQNEAQ (reference sequence). The ends were cut back, 1 base at V and 4 bases at J, with 8 bases in the middle. The CDR3 region is CASSLGGRNQPQHF. DNA for the CDR3: TGTGCCAGCAGCTTAGGTGGCAGGAATCAGCCCCAGCATTTT. Supplemented by reference TRBV7-9 and TRBJ1-5, the full variable domain reads DTGVSQNPRHKITKRGQNVTFRCDPISEHNRLYWYRQTLGQGPEFLTYFQNEAQLEKSRLLSDRFSAERPKGSFSTLEIQRTEQGDSAMYLCASSLGGRNQPQHFGDGTRLSIL.

The sample holds a few counts of this clonotype. The rearrangement joins TRBV25-1 to TRBJ1-1; possible D gene TRBD1, 5 bases. Trimming took 4 bases from V and 11 from J, leaving 20 bases between them. Germline V gives CDR1 MGHDK, CDR2 SYGVNS. There are 14 residues in the CDR3. CDR3 residues: CASSAPRAPSTAFF. CDR3 bases: TGTGCCAGCAGTGCCCCCAGGGCACCCTCAACGGCTTTCTTT.

This clonotype was observed a handful of times. The chain recombines TRBV28 with TRBJ2-3, with D perhaps TRBD2 (6 bases). The length of the CDR3 is 16 residues. V gave up 6 bases and J gave up 0 bases, with 16 bases separating them. CDR1 MDHEN and CDR2 SYDVKM come from the germline V gene. For the CDR3, the DNA is TGTGCCAGCAGATCGGAGGCTAGCGTAAGCACAGATACGCAGTATTTT. Its translation: CASRSEASVSTDTQYF. Full variable domain (remainder filled in from reference TRBV28 and TRBJ2-3): DVKVTQSSRYLVKRTGEKVFLECVQDMDHENMFWYRQDPGLGLRLIYFSYDVKMKEKGDIPEGYSVSREKKERFSLILESASTNQTSMYLCASRSEASVSTDTQYFGPGTRLTVL.

About this clonotype: A much larger clone differs by one base, so this may be a read error. The CDR3 sequence is CASSPGLAGYEQLF. The CDR3 DNA reads TGTGCCAGCAGCCCCGGGTTAGCCGGCTATGAGCAGCTCTTC. This chain connects TRBV7-8 to TRBJ2-1; D ambiguous. CDR1 is SGHVS, CDR2 FQNEAQ, per germline. The CDR3 has 14 amino acids. Filled out from reference TRBV7-8 and TRBJ2-1, the complete variable domain reads GAGVSQSPRYKVAKRGQDVALRCDPISGHVSLFWYQQALGQGPEFLTYFQNEAQLDKSGLPSDRFFAERPEGSVSTLKIQRTQQEDSAVYLCASSPGLAGYEQLFGPGTRLTVL.

This chain uses TRBV20-1 with TRBJ2-3, with 14 bases lining up with TRBD2. The ends lost 3 bases at V and 4 bases at J; junction bases unmatched: 6. Germline V gene lookup returns CDR1 DFQATT and CDR2 SNEGSKA (reference sequence). This CDR3 contains 16 residues. In nucleotides, the CDR3 is TGCAGTGCTAGTAGACTAGCGGGGGGGCTCTCAGATACGCAGTATTTT. Translating gives CSASRLAGGLSDTQYF.

This clonotype was observed a few times. V gene TRBV28 combines with J gene TRBJ2-7; D might be TRBD1 or TRBD2, each matching 5 bases. The ends were cut back, 2 bases at V and 3 bases at J, with 23 bases in the middle. The length of the CDR3 is 18 residues. Germline assignment: CDR1 MDHEN and CDR2 SYDVKM. CDR3 amino acids: CASSLLSPGQQSYYEQYF. CDR3 in DNA: TGTGCCAGCAGTTTACTTAGCCCGGGGCAGCAATCTTACTACGAGCAGTACTTC.

V usage is TRBV28 and J usage is TRBJ2-7, with 9 bases that match TRBD2. There are 16 residues in the CDR3. Trimming at V came to 4 bases and at J to 2 bases, leaving 9 bases not matched to a gene. The V gene's germline CDR1 is MDHEN and CDR2 SYDVKM. CDR3: CASSSPVSGGPYEQYF. The CDR3 DNA reads TGTGCCAGCAGTTCCCCTGTTAGCGGGGGACCCTACGAGCAGTACTTC.

This clonotype was recorded a few times. V is TRBV7-3 and J is TRBJ2-3; perhaps TRBD2 as D (7 bases). Trimming pared 2 bases from V and 2 bases from J, leaving 11 bases between. From germline, CDR1 is SGHTA and CDR2 FQGTGA. The CDR3 is 15 amino acids. The CDR3 nucleotides read TGTGCCAGCAGCTTAGGGGGGGCCGCCACAGATACGCAGTATTTT. Translation: CASSLGGAATDTQYF. The full variable domain, rest sourced from reference TRBV7-3 and TRBJ2-3, is GAGVSQTPSNKVTEKGKYVELRCDPISGHTALYWYRQSLGQGPEFLIYFQGTGAADDSGLPNDRFFAVRPEGSVSTLKIQRTERGDSAVYLCASSLGGAATDTQYFGPGTRLTVL.

In its sample, this clonotype was seen many times. V gene TRBV11-2 combines with J gene TRBJ2-2; a weak D match, TRBD1 (6 bases). Germline V gives CDR1 SGHAT, CDR2 FQNNGV. V lost 6 bases, J lost 0 bases, and 20 bases lay in between. This CDR3 has 18 amino acids. CDR3 DNA: TGTGCCAGCAGTCAACCCCCCCTGGGGGCCACGAACACCGGGGAGCTGTTTTTT. It yields the protein CASSQPPLGATNTGELFF.

This clonotype was observed a handful of times. The V gene is TRBV7-6, the J gene TRBJ2-2; D ambiguous. The germline V and J ends were trimmed by 2 bases and 7 bases, with 17 bases remaining between them. Germline CDR1 is SGHVS and CDR2 is FNYEAQ. This CDR3 region has 16 residues. This CDR3 reads CASSLSSLNEVGELFF. The CDR3 bases are TGTGCCAGCAGCTTATCCAGCCTGAATGAGGTCGGGGAGCTGTTTTTT.

This clonotype was seen only a few times. V is TRBV7-9 and J is TRBJ2-4; 7 positions agree with TRBD1. With V trimmed by 6 bases and J by 10 bases, 15 bases remained unmatched. The CDR3 totals 15 residues. Germline CDR1 reads SEHNR; CDR2 reads FQNEAQ (reference sequence). The CDR3 DNA reads as TGTGCCAGCAGATCTACCGACAGGGCTAATGGGATTCAGTACTTC. This codes for CASRSTDRANGIQYF.

This clonotype showed up many times. The V gene is TRBV7-6, the J gene TRBJ2-1; D may be TRBD2 (5 bases). The V end was cut by 1 base, the J end by 0 bases, with 16 bases between. This CDR3 has 18 amino acids. CDR1 and CDR2 (germline): SGHVS, FNYEAQ. CDR3 nucleotides: TGTGCCAGCAGCTTAGTGTCTAGCTCTGCCCCCTCCTACAATGAGCAGTTCTTC. It yields the protein CASSLVSSSAPSYNEQFF.

This chain joins TRBV10-2 and TRBJ2-3, with D tentatively TRBD1 or TRBD2 (6 bases each). V was clipped by 0 bases and J by 5 bases, with 18 bases between them. CDR1 is WSHSY, CDR2 SAAADI, per germline. The CDR3 is 17 residues long. The CDR3 coding sequence is TGCGCCAGCAGTGAGTCGCTTAGGGGGGAGAGGATAGATACGCAGTATTTT. Its translation is CASSESLRGERIDTQYF.

This clonotype was picked up a small number of times. This rearrangement joins TRBV6-2 or TRBV6-3 to TRBJ2-5, with 8 bases matching TRBD1. The J segment lost 0 bases and the V segment lost 5 bases, leaving 8 bases of the junction unmatched. CDR3 length: 16 amino acids. Germline lookup yields CDR1 MNHEY and CDR2 SVGEGT. The CDR3 is CASSPQTGANQETQYF. In nucleotides, the CDR3 is TGTGCCAGCAGTCCCCAGACAGGGGCGAACCAAGAGACCCAGTACTTC.

This chain uses TRBV28 with TRBJ2-7; D is unclear. This CDR3 is built from 16 residues. V dropped 1 base and J dropped 0 bases, with 13 bases sitting between them. The V gene's germline CDR1 is MDHEN and CDR2 SYDVKM. For the CDR3, the DNA is TGTGCCAGCAGTTTATCTTACACAGAGTACTCCTACGAGCAGTACTTC. This codes for CASSLSYTEYSYEQYF.

The chain joins TRBV27 to TRBJ2-4; D is unclear. CDR1 is MNHEY and CDR2 is SMNVEV in the germline V gene (reference sequence). The CDR3 extends over 14 amino acids. Trimming pared 3 bases from V and 6 bases from J, leaving 12 bases between. This CDR3 reads CASSFLGLGNIQYF. The CDR3, as DNA: TGTGCCAGCAGTTTTCTGGGTTTAGGAAACATTCAGTACTTC.

This clonotype has more than one count but fewer than ten. The chain employs TRBV5-1 and TRBJ1-1; perhaps TRBD1 as D (6 bases). Trimming shortened V by 2 bases and J by 4 bases, and 12 bases separated the two germline ends. Looked up from germline, CDR1 is SGHRS and CDR2 is YFSETQ. The CDR3 has 14 amino acids. CDR3 sequence (DNA): TGCGCCAGCAGCTTAGACGCAGGGGTCACTGAAGCTTTCTTT. Its translation: CASSLDAGVTEAFF.

The V gene is TRBV13, the J gene TRBJ2-3; D is uncertain. The V gene's germline CDR1 is PRHDT and CDR2 FYEKMQ (reference sequence). Trimming left V 1 base short and J 0 bases short, with 11 bases between. This CDR3 is 16 amino acids long. The CDR3 loop reads CASSLEQTASTDTQYF. Written as DNA, the CDR3 is TGTGCCAGCAGCTTAGAGCAAACCGCTAGCACAGATACGCAGTATTTT.

This chain connects TRBV5-1 to TRBJ2-1, with D possibly being TRBD1 (6 bases). Germline loops: CDR1 SGHRS, CDR2 YFSETQ. The CDR3 covers 13 residues. The V end was cut by 6 bases, the J end by 1 base, with 8 bases between. The CDR3 protein is CASIGQSYNEQFF. The CDR3 nucleotides are TGCGCCAGCATCGGACAGTCCTACAATGAGCAGTTCTTC.